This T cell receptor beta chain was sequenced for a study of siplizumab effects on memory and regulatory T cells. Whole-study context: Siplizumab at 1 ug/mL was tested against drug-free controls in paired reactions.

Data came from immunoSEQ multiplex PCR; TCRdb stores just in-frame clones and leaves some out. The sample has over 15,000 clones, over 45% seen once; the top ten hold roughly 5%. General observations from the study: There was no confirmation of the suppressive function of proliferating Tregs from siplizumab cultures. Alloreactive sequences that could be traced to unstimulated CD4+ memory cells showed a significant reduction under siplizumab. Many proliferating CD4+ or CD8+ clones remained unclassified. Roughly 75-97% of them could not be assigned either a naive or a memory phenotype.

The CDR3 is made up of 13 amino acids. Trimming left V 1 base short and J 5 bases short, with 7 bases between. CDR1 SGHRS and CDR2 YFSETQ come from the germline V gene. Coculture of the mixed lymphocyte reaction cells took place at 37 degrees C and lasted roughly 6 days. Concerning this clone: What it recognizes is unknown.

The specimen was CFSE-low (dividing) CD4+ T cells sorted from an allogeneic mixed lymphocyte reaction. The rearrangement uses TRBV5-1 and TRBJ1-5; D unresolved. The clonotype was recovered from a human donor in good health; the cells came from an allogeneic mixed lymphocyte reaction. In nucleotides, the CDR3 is TGCGCCAGCAGCTTGTTTGGAGATCAGCCCCAGCATTTT. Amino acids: CASSLFGDQPQHF.